These T cell receptor beta chains were read from a single sample in a study of T cells in Graves' hyperthyroidism and ophthalmopathy. TCRdb re-derived calls from the multiplex PCR reads in MiXCR, one entry per CDR3 protein. The sample records 700,000 to 850,000 distinct CDR3 sequences, 30% to 40% being singletons. Sample: blood. These receptors originate from a middle-aged woman with Graves' hyperthyroidism. The conserved cysteine and the conserved F or W are not part of the CDR3 here. The order of the fields is V gene, J gene, CDR3 protein.

>TRBV19|TRBJ1-1
ASSSRGGNTEAF
>TRBV20-1|TRBJ2-5
SAMGLAGEVTQY
>TRBV12-3/TRBV12-4|TRBJ1-3
ASSLLAGEAGNTIY
>TRBV19|TRBJ2-5
ASSILPGQGTQTQY
>TRBV12-3/TRBV12-4|TRBJ2-2
ASKFRTVRAYSANTGELF
>TRBV20-1|TRBJ1-2
SAARDYYGYT
>TRBV9|TRBJ1-6
ASSVAWDQVSSPLH
>TRBV5-1|TRBJ2-7
ASSFSAASYEQY
>TRBV20-1|TRBJ1-4
SAQGASNEKLF
>TRBV19|TRBJ1-5
ASSTRRADQPQH
>TRBV7-9|TRBJ2-7
ASTLPREPDEQY
>TRBV7-6|TRBJ1-2
ASSLGVFGEGNT
>TRBV7-9|TRBJ2-5
ASSSPPSQETQY
>TRBV19|TRBJ2-2
AWSLVGGELF
>TRBV19|TRBJ1-5
ASSKLTGGGYQPQH
>TRBV10-3|TRBJ2-2
ATSESDRGMNTGELF
>TRBV25-1|TRBJ1-2
ASSVTDYGYT
>TRBV2|TRBJ1-2
ASSERRVGDT
>TRBV5-1|TRBJ1-1
ASRRDRVNTEAF
>TRBV6-5|TRBJ1-5
ASSYSQVGSNQPQH
>TRBV7-6|TRBJ2-2
ASSLVSPTGELF
>TRBV29-1|TRBJ1-2
SVATGGAGYGYT
>TRBV5-4|TRBJ2-7
ASSKSGRPSYEQY
>TRBV12-3/TRBV12-4|TRBJ1-2
ASSFTGKPNYGYT
>TRBV12-3/TRBV12-4|TRBJ2-6
ASSGGRDSGANVLT
>TRBV6-5|TRBJ1-2
ASSFRGDGYT
>TRBV6-1|TRBJ1-3
ASSETWNRGSGNTIY
>TRBV20-1|TRBJ1-2
SARDDAGYT
>TRBV5-4|TRBJ2-6
ASSPQVTSGANVLT
>TRBV19|TRBJ1-4
ASSVTTDGLHSPKLF
>TRBV7-2|TRBJ2-3
ASSLEGRDTQY
>TRBV7-2|TRBJ1-5
ASSFLGDRGRDQPQH
>TRBV6-5|TRBJ1-5
ASSLTWGASNQPQH
>TRBV29-1|TRBJ1-1
SVGPGTEAF
>TRBV12-3/TRBV12-4|TRBJ1-2
ASSLSGTGVGYT
>TRBV14|TRBJ2-2
ASSQYPSGAENTGELF
>TRBV7-2|TRBJ2-5
ASSPPGQGLFRETQY